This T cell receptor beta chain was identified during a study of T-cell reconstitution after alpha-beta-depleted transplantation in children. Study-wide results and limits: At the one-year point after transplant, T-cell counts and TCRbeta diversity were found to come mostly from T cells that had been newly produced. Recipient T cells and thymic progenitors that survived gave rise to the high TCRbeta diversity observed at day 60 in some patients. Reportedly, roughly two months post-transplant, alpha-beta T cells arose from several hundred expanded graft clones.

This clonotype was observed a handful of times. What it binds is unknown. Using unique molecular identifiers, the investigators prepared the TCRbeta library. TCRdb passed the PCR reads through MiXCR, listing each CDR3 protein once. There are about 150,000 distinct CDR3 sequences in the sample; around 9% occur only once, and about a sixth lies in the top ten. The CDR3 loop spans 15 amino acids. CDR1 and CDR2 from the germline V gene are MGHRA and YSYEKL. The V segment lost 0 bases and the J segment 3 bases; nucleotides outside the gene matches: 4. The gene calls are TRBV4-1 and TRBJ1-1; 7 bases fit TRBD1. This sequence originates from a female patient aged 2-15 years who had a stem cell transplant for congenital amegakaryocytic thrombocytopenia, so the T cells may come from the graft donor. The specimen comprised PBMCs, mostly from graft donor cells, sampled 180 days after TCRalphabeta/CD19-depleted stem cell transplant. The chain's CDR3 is CASSQEAGGYTEAFF. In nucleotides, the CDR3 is TGCGCCAGCAGCCAAGAAGCAGGGGGGTACACTGAAGCTTTCTTT.